This T cell receptor (beta chain) was sequenced in a study of human CD4 T cells and Enterobacteriaceae (dated by TCRdb to the early 2020s). The ex vivo total memory CD4+ samples were sequenced at deep level, which gave a detection sensitivity of one cell in 200,000. Genomic DNA was extracted from cell pellets with the QIAamp DNA Micro Kit, and its quantity and purity were checked by spectrophotometry. The immunoSEQ multiplex PCR assay was used to amplify the TCR Vbeta CDR3 regions. The amplicons were sequenced on the Illumina HiSeq platform. Each retrieved sequence was 87 nucleotides long and included the CDR3 region. Turning to the authors' computational methods: A clonotype was defined as a unique productive TCR Vbeta nucleotide sequence and was quantified by productive template frequency from ImmunoSEQ Analyzer V3.0. Expanded clonotypes were defined using a threshold set at the top 5th percentile of each repertoire ranked by frequency. Repertoire overlap was calculated as Chao-Jaccard with the R package fossil and was visualized by nonmetric multidimensional scaling with the R package MASS. This is the immuneACCESS table as TCRdb keeps it, with only in-frame sequences that have V and J called. A part of the clones is gone; compared with another copy, unresolved V genes explain less than half, and the rest is unexplained. That table furnishes V, J and clone size, whereas the DNA furnished D and trimming. Present in this sample are about 25,000 clones, approximately 81% of which were seen just once. Around 0.96% of the sample goes to the ten largest clones.

Points on this clone: What this receptor recognizes is not known. No much larger clonotype is one base removed from it; base qualities were not supplied.

Memory CD4+ T cells, defined as all CD4+ cells except CD45RA+CCR7+CD95- naive cells, were FACS-sorted on a FACSAria III to over 98% purity. Blood from healthy donors came from blood donation centers in Switzerland. Total CD4+ T cells and monocytes were enriched by positive selection with CD4 and CD14 magnetic microbeads. Before sorting, CD8+, CD14+, CD16+, CD56+, CD19+ and CD25-bright cells were excluded. In a couple of blood donors, total memory CD4+ T cells were sequenced directly ex vivo to assess in vivo expansion of bacteria-reactive clonotypes. Isolation of peripheral blood mononuclear cells from donor blood was performed with Ficoll-Paque Plus. What the work shows at the level of the full study, not this receptor alone: The reactivity of ex vivo clonotypes was inferred solely by matching the nucleotide sequences of those clonotypes to CFSE-low cultures from the same donors. Ex vivo, broadly cross-reactive clonotypes were observed to appear more expanded than specific clonotypes, with about 55% of the 19 and about 65% of the 34 being found within the top 5%.

CDR3 length: 15 amino acids, cysteine to phenylalanine. The entry retains the CDR3 DNA only, 45 bases that are in frame from base 1. V and J are truncated by 0 bases and 0 bases respectively, leaving an intervening sequence of 7 bases. The germline V gene yields SGHRS for CDR1 and YFSETQ for CDR2. The TCR was taken from a human donor in good health. Material for sequencing was memory CD4+ T cells from blood. This sample's cell subset or site label indicates: total memory CD4 T cells sorted directly ex vivo, unstimulated. The rearrangement joined TRBV5-1 to TRBJ2-1; no D gene can be assigned with confidence. The sequenced DNA is TGCGCCAGCAGCTTGGCGGAGAGCTCCTACAATGAGCAGTTCTTC. Translated, it reads CASSLAESSYNEQFF. Where the CDR3 stops, the reference TRBV5-1 and TRBJ2-1 genes take over; the full variable domain is KAGVTQTPRYLIKTRGQQVTLSCSPISGHRSVSWYQQTPGQGLQFLFEYFSETQRNKGNFPGRFSGRQFSNSRSEMNVSTLELGDSALYLCASSLAESSYNEQFFGPGTRLTVL.